This T cell receptor beta chain was recorded in a study of cytomegalovirus exposure and HLA in healthy donors. General observations from the study: CMV serostatus alone was available as immune exposure information. Most TCR beta V segments were productive about 90% or about 30% of the time in an earlier analysis. It was reported in a later analysis that an Asian-associated ancestry cluster showed fewer N-insertions than the approximately 670-donor mean.

The PCR was carried out with 60 Vbeta primers and 13 Jbeta primers. Here immunoSEQ multiplex PCR was the method, and the copy in TCRdb shows in-frame clones only, minus some. Altogether around 100,000 clones are present, about 82% being singletons, with the ten largest covering around 7%. The study sampled nominally healthy donors, though unrecorded immune exposures were likely. Note on this clone: What it binds is not known.

Per germline, CDR1 SGHTA and CDR2 FQGNSA. The CDR3 contains 15 residues. Losses at the gene ends were 2 bases for V and 6 bases for J; bases not matched to a gene: 5. The sequenced sample consisted of PBMCs. The chain is built from TRBV7-2 and TRBJ2-7, with 12 bases that match TRBD1. This receptor was obtained from a man between 25 and 39 years old in good health and CMV-seronegative. The CDR3 nucleotides are TGTGCCAGCAGCTTATCTGGGACAGGGGGCCGCGAGCAGTACTTC. This encodes CASSLSGTGGREQYF.